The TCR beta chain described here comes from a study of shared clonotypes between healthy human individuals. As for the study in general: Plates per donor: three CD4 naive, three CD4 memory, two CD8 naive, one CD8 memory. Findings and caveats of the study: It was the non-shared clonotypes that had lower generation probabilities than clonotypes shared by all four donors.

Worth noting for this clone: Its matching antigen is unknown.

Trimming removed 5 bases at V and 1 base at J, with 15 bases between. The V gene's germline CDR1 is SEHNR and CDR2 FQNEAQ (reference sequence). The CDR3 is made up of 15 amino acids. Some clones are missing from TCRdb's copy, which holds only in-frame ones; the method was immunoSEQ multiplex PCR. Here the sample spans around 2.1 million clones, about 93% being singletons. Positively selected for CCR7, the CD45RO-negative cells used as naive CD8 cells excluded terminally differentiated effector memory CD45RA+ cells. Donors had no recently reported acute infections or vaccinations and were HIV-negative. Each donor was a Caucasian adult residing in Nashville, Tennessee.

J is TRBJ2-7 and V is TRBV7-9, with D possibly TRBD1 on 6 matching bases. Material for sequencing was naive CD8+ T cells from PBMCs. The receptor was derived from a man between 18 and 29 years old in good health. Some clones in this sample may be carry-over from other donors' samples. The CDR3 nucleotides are TGTGCCAGCAGCCGTCAAGGACAGCCATCCTACGAGCAGTACTTC. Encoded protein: CASSRQGQPSYEQYF. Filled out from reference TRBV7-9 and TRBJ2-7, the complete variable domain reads DTGVSQNPRHKITKRGQNVTFRCDPISEHNRLYWYRQTLGQGPEFLTYFQNEAQLEKSRLLSDRFSAERPKGSFSTLEIQRTEQGDSAMYLCASSRQGQPSYEQYFGPGTRLTVT.